The 16 T cell receptor beta chains in this list originate from one sample, sequenced in a study of T cells in Graves' hyperthyroidism and ophthalmopathy. TCR beta CDR3 region amplification was performed from RNA transcripts. A first-round RT-PCR of the TCR CDR3 used the HTBI primer set. TCRdb re-called the multiplex PCR reads with MiXCR, one entry per CDR3 protein. The sample has around 540,000 distinct CDR3 sequences; 46% are singletons. Sequenced: peripheral blood or thyroid tissue (not recorded which). Source of these receptors: a woman younger than 35 with Graves' hyperthyroidism.

This clonotype appeared a few times. This chain connects TRBV20-1 to TRBJ2-2; perhaps TRBD2 as D (6 bases). V was cut by 4 bases and J by 0 bases, with 15 bases left in between. The germline V gene encodes CDR1 DFQATT and CDR2 SNEGSKA (reference sequence). The CDR3 spans 16 residues. CDR3 protein: CSATTLSGANTGELFF. The CDR3 DNA sequence: TGCAGTGCTACAACTCTTAGCGGAGCGAACACCGGGGAGCTGTTTTTT.

The chain couples TRBV5-4 to TRBJ2-5; weak D call: TRBD1 (6 bases). This CDR3 region has 15 residues. Germline assignment: CDR1 SGHNT and CDR2 YYREEE (reference sequence). Trimming took off 1 base at V and 5 bases at J, with 15 bases between the two ends. CDR3 amino acids: CASSLSRRGSETQYF. The CDR3 DNA is TGTGCCAGCAGCTTGAGTCGCAGGGGATCGGAGACCCAGTACTTC.

The chain has TRBV27 and TRBJ1-5, with no clear D. V lost 1 base and J 0 bases, leaving 7 bases between the germline ends. This CDR3 is 15 amino acids long. The germline V gene has CDR1 MNHEY and CDR2 SMNVEV (reference sequence). The CDR3 nucleotides read TGTGCCAGCAGTTTATTGGGTCTTAGCAATCAGCCCCAGCATTTT. This encodes CASSLLGLSNQPQHF.

This clonotype came up many times. J is TRBJ1-5 and V is TRBV19; 7 bases match TRBD1. This CDR3 contains 14 residues. The germline V gene has CDR1 LNHDA and CDR2 SQIVND (reference sequence). The junction had 4 bases not matched to a gene; V was cut back by 5 bases and J by 3 bases. The CDR3 loop is CASSSTGYNQPQHF. CDR3 coding DNA: TGTGCCAGTAGTTCGACAGGGTACAATCAGCCCCAGCATTTT. The variable domain in full, with the rest retrieved from reference TRBV19 and TRBJ1-5, is DGGITQSPKYLFRKEGQNVTLSCEQNLNHDAMYWYRQDPGQGLRLIYYSQIVNDFQKGDIAEGYSVSREKKESFPLTVTSAQKNPTAFYLCASSSTGYNQPQHFGDGTRLSIL.

For this clonotype: Likely a read error: the CDR3 ends without its conserved phenylalanine or tryptophan. Because the CDR3's place on the DNA is in doubt, the DNA is left out and the CDR3 is given as listed by TCRdb. The chain links TRBV7-8 to TRBJ2-5. The CDR3 comprises 8 residues, both ends counted. The germline gives CDR1 SGHVS, CDR2 FQNEAQ. The CDR3 reads CASTPRYY.

The J gene is TRBJ2-7, the V gene TRBV7-9; D ambiguous. The CDR3 spans 14 residues. The germline V gene encodes CDR1 SEHNR and CDR2 FQNEAQ (reference sequence). Trimming shortened V by 5 bases and J by 4 bases, and 15 bases separated the two germline ends. The CDR3 sequence: CASSVGVTEYEQYF. CDR3 in DNA: TGTGCCAGCAGCGTAGGCGTTACTGAGTACGAGCAGTACTTC.

The chain carries TRBV15 and TRBJ2-6; D not certain. The V and J ends lost 3 bases and 1 base respectively, with 7 bases between them. The CDR3 covers 15 residues. Germline CDR1 is LNHNV and CDR2 is YYDKDF (reference sequence). The DNA of the CDR3 is TGTGCCACCAGCAGCTTAACATCTGGGGCCAACGTCCTGACTTTC. It yields the protein CATSSLTSGANVLTF.

The CDR3 bases are TGCGCCAGCAGCCAAAGAGACAGCTATGGAAACACCATATATTTT. It translates to CASSQRDSYGNTIYF. The J gene is TRBJ1-3, the V gene TRBV4-1; a weak D match, TRBD1 (5 bases). The CDR3 length is 15 residues. The V end was cut by 2 bases, the J end by 3 bases, with 11 bases between. From germline, CDR1 is MGHRA and CDR2 YSYEKL.

With respect to this clonotype: The conserved closing phenylalanine or tryptophan is absent in this CDR3, likely reflecting a read error. The chain uses TRBV20-1 and TRBJ2-7, with TRBD1 matching over 7 bases. The V segment lost 2 bases and the J segment 4 bases; nucleotides outside the gene matches: 2. The CDR3 loop spans 12 amino acids. Germline V lookup: CDR1 DFQATT, CDR2 SNEGSKA (reference sequence). CDR3 sequence reads: CSARRTGYEQYL. The DNA for the CDR3 is TGCAGTGCTAGAAGGACAGGTTACGAGCAGTACCTC.

V usage is TRBV15 and J usage is TRBJ1-2, with D unresolved. This CDR3 region has 14 residues. The germline V gene encodes CDR1 LNHNV and CDR2 YYDKDF (reference sequence). Trimming removed 8 bases from V and 0 bases from J, with 13 bases in between. The CDR3 DNA sequence: TGTGCCACCGTGGGCAGACATTCTAACTATGGCTACACCTTC. Protein: CATVGRHSNYGYTF.

This clonotype was recorded only once. A read error may account for a junction end that differs from germline. V and J are TRBV7-9 and TRBJ1-1; 7 nucleotides line up with TRBD1. The CDR3 spans 14 residues. Germline-derived CDR1 and CDR2 are SEHNR and FQNEAQ (reference sequence). The chain's CDR3 is CASIQDRENTEASF. DNA for the CDR3: TGTGCCAGCATACAAGACAGGGAGAACACTGAAGCTTCCTTT.

This clonotype was detected a few times. The rearrangement uses TRBV2 and TRBJ1-2; D remains unclear. The CDR3 runs to 13 residues. V lost 1 base, J lost 10 bases, and 13 bases lay in between. Germline V gene sequence: CDR1 SNHLY, CDR2 FYNNEI. The CDR3 coding sequence is TGTGCCAGCAGTGAAGTGGGCCTCCTAGACTACACCTTC. It is translated as CASSEVGLLDYTF.

This clonotype occurred many times. The chain joins TRBV20-1 to TRBJ2-5; TRBD2 aligns across 7 bases. V dropped 2 bases and J dropped 5; count of bases not matched to a gene: 5. This CDR3 spans 13 amino acids. In germline, CDR1 is DFQATT, CDR2 SNEGSKA (reference sequence). This chain's CDR3 is CSARLAVQETQYF. In DNA form, the CDR3 reads TGCAGTGCTAGACTAGCGGTTCAGGAGACCCAGTACTTC.

The chain carries TRBV7-3 and TRBJ1-4; no definite D call. This CDR3 spans 12 amino acids. Germline CDR1 reads SGHTA; CDR2 reads FQGTGA. Trimming removed 10 bases from V and 6 bases from J, with 12 bases in between. The CDR3 DNA reads as TGTGCCACCATGTCGGCAGATGAAAAACTGTTTTTT. Translating gives CATMSADEKLFF.

This clonotype was detected ten times or more. This rearrangement joins TRBV29-1 to TRBJ2-5; D is undetermined. The CDR3 totals 12 residues. Trimming removed 8 bases at V and 5 bases at J, with 15 bases between. The germline V gene has CDR1 SQVTM and CDR2 ANQGSEA. The CDR3, as DNA: TGCAGCTCCTCTCAAGGAGTTGAGACCCAGTACTTC. Translation: CSSSQGVETQYF.

Concerning this clonotype: A read error may produce the germline difference seen at one junction end. The chain recombines TRBV5-1 with TRBJ1-4, with no clear D. The germline CDR1 and CDR2 sequences are SGHRS and YFSETQ. The CDR3 totals 15 residues. The CDR3 coding sequence is TGCGCCAGCAGGTTGGAGACGGCAACTAATGAAAAACTGTTTTTT. Translation: CASRLETATNEKLFF.